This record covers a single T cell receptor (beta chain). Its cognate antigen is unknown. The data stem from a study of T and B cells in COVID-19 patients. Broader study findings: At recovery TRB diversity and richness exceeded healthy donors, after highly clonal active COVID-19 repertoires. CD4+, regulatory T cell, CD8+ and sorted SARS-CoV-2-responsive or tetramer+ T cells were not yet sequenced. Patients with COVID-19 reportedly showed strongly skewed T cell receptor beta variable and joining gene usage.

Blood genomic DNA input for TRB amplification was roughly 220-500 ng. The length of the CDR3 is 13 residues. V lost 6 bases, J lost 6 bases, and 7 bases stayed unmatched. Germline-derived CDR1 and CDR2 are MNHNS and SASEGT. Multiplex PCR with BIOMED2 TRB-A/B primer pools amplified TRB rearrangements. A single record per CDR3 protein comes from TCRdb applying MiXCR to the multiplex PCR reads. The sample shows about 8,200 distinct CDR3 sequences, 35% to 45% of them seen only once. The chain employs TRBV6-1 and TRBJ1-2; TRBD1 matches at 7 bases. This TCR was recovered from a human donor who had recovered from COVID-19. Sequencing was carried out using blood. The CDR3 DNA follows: TGTGCCAGCAGCTGGGGACAGTTTGATGGCTACACCTTC. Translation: CASSWGQFDGYTF.